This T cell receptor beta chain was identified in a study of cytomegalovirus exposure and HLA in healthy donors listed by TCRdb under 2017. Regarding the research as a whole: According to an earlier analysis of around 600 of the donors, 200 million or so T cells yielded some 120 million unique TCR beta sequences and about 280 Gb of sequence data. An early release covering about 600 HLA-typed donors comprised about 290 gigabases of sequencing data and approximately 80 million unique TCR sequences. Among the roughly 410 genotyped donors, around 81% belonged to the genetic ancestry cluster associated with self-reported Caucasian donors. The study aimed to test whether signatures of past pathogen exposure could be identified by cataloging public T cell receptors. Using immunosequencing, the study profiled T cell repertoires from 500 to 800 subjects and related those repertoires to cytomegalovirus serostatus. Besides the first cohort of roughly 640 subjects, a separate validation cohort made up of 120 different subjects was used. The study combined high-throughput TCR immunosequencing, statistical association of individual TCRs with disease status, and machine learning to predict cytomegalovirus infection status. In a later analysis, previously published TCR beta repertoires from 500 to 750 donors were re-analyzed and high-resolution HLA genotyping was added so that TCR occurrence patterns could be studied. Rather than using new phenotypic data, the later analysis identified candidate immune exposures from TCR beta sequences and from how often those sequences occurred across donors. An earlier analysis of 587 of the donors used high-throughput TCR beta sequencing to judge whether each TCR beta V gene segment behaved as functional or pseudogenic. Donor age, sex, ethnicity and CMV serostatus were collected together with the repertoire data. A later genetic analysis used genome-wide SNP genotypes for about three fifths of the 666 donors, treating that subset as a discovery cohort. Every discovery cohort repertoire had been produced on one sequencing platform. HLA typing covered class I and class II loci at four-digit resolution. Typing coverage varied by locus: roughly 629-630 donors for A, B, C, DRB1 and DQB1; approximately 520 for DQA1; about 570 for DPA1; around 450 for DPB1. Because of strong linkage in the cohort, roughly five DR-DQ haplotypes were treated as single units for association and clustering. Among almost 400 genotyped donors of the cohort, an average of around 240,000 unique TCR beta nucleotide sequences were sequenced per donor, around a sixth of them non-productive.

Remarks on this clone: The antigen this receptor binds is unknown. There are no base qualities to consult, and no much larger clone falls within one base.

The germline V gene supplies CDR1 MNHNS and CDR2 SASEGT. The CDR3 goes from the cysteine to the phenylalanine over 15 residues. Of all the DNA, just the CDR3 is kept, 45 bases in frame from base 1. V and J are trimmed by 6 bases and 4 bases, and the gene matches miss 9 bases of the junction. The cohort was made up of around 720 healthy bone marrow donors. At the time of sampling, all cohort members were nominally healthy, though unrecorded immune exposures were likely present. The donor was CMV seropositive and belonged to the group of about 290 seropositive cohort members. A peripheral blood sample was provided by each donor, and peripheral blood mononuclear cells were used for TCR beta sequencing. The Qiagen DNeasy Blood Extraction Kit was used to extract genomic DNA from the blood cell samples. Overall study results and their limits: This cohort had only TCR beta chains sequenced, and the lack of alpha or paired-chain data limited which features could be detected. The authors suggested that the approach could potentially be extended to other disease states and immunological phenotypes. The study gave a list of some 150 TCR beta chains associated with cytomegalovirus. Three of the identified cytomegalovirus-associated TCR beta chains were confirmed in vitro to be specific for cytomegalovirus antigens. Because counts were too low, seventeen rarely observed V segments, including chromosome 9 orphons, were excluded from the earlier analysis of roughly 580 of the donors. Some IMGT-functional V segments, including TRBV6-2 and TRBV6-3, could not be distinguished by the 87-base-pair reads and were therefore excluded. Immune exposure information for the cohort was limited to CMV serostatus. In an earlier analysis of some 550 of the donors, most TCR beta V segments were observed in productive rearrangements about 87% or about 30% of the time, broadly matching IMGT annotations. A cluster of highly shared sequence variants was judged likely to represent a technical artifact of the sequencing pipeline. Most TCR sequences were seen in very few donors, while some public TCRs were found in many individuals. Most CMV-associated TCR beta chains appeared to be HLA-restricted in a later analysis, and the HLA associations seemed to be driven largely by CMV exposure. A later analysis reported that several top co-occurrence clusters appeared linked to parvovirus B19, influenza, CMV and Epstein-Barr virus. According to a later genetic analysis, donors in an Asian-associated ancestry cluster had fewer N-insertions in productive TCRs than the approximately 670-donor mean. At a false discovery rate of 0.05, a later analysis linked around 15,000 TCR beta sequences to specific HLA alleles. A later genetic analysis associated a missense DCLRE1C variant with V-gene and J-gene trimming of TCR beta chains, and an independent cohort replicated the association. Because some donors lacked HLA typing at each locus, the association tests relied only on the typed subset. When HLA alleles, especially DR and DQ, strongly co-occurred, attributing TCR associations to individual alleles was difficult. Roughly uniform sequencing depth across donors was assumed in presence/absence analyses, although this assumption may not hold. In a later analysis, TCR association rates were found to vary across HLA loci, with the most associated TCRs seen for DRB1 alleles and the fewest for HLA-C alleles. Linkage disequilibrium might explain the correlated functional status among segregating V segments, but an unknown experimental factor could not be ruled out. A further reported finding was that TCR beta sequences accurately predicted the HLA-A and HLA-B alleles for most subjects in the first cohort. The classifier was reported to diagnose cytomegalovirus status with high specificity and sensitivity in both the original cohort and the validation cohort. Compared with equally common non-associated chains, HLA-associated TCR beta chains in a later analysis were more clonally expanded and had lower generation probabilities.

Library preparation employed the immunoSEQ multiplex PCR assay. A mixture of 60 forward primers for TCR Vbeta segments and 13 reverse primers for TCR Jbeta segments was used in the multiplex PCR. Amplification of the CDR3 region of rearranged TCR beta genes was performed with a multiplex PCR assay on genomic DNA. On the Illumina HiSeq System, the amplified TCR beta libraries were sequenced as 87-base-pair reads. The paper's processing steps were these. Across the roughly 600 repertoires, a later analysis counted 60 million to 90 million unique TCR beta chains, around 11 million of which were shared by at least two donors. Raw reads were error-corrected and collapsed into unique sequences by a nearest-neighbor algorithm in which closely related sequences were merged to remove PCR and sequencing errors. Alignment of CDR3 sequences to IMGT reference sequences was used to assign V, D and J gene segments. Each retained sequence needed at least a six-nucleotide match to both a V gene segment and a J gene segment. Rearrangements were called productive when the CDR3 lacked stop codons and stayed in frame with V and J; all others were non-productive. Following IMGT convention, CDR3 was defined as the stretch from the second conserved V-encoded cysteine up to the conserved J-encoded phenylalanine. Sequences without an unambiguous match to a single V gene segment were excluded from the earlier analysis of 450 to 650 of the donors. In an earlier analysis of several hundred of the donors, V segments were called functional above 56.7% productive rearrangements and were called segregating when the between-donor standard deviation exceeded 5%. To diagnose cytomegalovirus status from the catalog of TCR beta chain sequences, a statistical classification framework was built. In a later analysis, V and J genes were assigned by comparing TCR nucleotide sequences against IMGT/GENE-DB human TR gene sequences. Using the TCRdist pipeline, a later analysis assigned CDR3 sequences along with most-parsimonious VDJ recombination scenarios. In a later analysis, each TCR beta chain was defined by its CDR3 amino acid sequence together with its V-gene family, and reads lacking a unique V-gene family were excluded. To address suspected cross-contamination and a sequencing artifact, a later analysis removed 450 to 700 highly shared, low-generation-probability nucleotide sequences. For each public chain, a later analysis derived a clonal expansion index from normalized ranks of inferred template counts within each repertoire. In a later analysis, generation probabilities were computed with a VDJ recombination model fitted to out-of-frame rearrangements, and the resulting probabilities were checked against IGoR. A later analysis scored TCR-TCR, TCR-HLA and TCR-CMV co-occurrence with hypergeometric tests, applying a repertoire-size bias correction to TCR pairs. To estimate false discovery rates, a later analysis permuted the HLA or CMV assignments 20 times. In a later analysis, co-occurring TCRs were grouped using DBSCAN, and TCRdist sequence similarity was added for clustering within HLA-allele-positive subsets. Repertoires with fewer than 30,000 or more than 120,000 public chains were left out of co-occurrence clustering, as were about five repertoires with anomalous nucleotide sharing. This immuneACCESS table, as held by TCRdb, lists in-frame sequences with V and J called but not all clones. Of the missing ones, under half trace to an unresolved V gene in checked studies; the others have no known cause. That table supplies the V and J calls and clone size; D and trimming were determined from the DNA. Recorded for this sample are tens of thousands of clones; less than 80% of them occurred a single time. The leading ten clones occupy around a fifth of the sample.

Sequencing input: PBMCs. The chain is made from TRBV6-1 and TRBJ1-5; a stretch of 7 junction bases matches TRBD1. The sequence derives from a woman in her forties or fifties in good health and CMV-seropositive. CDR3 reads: CASRRPGTENQPQHF. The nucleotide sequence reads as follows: TGTGCCAGCAGAAGACCCGGGACAGAGAATCAGCCCCAGCATTTT.